This T cell receptor beta chain comes out of a study of blood T cell repertoires in COVID-19. Study overall: Material from acute and convalescent COVID-19 was sourced from the United States, Italy and Spain. T cells, B-cell-depleted T cells, or PBMCs provided the cDNA or gDNA that served as material.

Sequencing used immunoSEQ multiplex PCR; TCRdb keeps in-frame clones, though not all of them. The sample records 200,000 to 250,000 clones, around 80% being singletons. Material for sequencing was peripheral blood. This receptor was obtained from a woman in her 70s with acute or convalescent COVID-19.

CDR3 sequence (DNA): TGTGCTAGTGGTTTGTCTAGCACAGATACGCAGTATTTT. Translating gives CASGLSSTDTQYF. This sequence joins TRBV12-5 and TRBJ2-3; D is unclear. The CDR3 extends over 13 amino acids. The ends were cut back, 2 bases at V and 0 bases at J, with 3 bases in the middle. Per germline, CDR1 LGHNT and CDR2 FRNRAP.